This TCR beta chain was recovered during a study of Graves' ophthalmopathy and Graves' hyperthyroidism. Study at large: Before any treatment, peripheral blood was taken at the initial diagnosis. Whole-study findings and limits: Blood also contained most of the expanded thyroid clonotypes above 0.001 frequency. A classifier, a 13-signature model, separated ophthalmopathy from stable hyperthyroidism with roughly 86% sensitivity and 75% to 82% specificity.

This CDR3 is 13 amino acids long. The V end lost 6 bases, the J end lost 4 bases, and 12 bases lay between the germline ends. Germline CDR1 reads MDHEN; CDR2 reads SYDVKM. Out of 7.5 to 10 ml of fresh peripheral blood, PBMCs were obtained. A note on this clonotype: Its antigen remains unidentified.

RNA transcripts were the source from which TCR beta CDR3 regions were amplified. Investigators did first-round RT-PCR with HTBI primers, then second-round multiplex PCR. TCRdb reprocessed the multiplex PCR reads with MiXCR, giving one entry per CDR3 protein. In the table there are about 620,000 distinct CDR3 sequences, 22% of which are singletons. The receptor was isolated from a woman aged 18 to 35 with stable Graves' hyperthyroidism. Some clones in this sample may be carry-over from other donors' samples. This rearrangement joins TRBV28 to TRBJ1-2, with D unresolved. Specimen: peripheral blood. This CDR3 is CASSRFGPYGYTF. The CDR3 DNA follows: TGTGCCAGCAGCCGATTCGGACCCTATGGCTACACCTTC.